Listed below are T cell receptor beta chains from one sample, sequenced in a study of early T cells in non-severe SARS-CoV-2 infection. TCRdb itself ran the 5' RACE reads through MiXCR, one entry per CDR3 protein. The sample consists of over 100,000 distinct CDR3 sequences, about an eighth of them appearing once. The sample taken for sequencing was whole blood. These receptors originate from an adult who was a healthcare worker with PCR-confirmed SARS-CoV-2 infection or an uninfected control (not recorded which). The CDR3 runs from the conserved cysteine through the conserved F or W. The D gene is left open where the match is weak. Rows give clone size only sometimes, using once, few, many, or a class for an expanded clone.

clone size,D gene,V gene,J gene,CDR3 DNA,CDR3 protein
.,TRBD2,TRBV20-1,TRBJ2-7,TGCAGTGCCTCGGGACTAGCGGGCTACGAGCAGTACTTC,CSASGLAGYEQYF
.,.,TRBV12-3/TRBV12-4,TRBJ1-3,TGTGCCAGCAGTTTGAGCAGGGAGAGGAACACCATATATTTT,CASSLSRERNTIYF
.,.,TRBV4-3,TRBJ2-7,TGCGCCAGCAGCCAAGATCTCGGCGGAGCCTACGAGCAGTACTTC,CASSQDLGGAYEQYF
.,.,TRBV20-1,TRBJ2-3,TGCAGTGCTAGAGATCTGAGTGGAGGGGATACGCAGTATTTT,CSARDLSGGDTQYF
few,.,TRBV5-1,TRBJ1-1,TGCGCCAGCAGCGGGGACCCGAACACTGAAGCTTTCTTT,CASSGDPNTEAFF
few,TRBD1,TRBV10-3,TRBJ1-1,TGTGCCATCACTCCAGACCCAAACAGGGGAGGGACTGAAGCTTTCTTT,CAITPDPNRGGTEAFF
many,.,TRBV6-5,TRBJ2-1,TGTGCCAGCAGCTCCCCTTCCTACCGAGAAGGCTACAATGAGCAGTTCTTC,CASSSPSYREGYNEQFF
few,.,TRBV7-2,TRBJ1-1,TGTGCCAGCAGCCCTAGCGGGAACACTGAAGCTTTCTTT,CASSPSGNTEAFF
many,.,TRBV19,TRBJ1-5,TGTGCCAGTAGTCTTCGGGTTTTTCATGACTTTCTTCAGCATTTT,CASSLRVFHDFLQHF
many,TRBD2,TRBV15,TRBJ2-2,TGTGCCACCAGCAGAGATCTAGCGGCCGGGGAGCTGTTTTTT,CATSRDLAAGELFF
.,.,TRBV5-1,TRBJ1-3,TGCGCCAGCAGCTTGGGGCGTCCAGGAAACACCATATATTTT,CASSLGRPGNTIYF
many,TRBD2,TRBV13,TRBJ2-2,TGTGCCAGCAGCGGGACTAGCTTACTCCCCCTACACACCGGGGAGCTGTTTTTT,CASSGTSLLPLHTGELFF
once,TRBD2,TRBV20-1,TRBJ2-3,TGCAGTGCTAGAGCACGGGGACTATACTCTGTTAGCGGGAGAGATACGCAGTATTTT,CSARARGLYSVSGRDTQYF
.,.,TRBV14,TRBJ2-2,TGTGCCAGCAGCCAAGGCTACTCGGACAGTTTCTCCGGGGAGCTGTTTTTT,CASSQGYSDSFSGELFF
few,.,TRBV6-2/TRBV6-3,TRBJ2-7,TGTGCCAGCAGTACCGATTACGAGCAGTACTTC,CASSTDYEQYF
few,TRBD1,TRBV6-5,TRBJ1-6,TGTGCCAGCAGTTCACAGGGGCCCTATTCACCCCTCCACTTT,CASSSQGPYSPLHF
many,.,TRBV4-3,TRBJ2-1,TGCGCCAGCAGCCACACTCCCGGGACTTCTAACAATGAGCAGTTCTTC,CASSHTPGTSNNEQFF
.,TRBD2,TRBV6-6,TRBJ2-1,TGTGCCAGCAGCCCTAGCGGAAGTGCCTACAATGAGCAGTTCTTC,CASSPSGSAYNEQFF
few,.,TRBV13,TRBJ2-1,TGTGCCAGCAGCCCGGGTAACGACAATGAGCAGTTCTTC,CASSPGNDNEQFF
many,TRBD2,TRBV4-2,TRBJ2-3,TGTGCCAGCAGCCAAGTGCTGACGGGAGGGCCGCCCGATACGCAGTATTTT,CASSQVLTGGPPDTQYF
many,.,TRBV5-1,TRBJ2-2,TGCGCCAGCAGCGTACCGGGATTTACACCGCCGAACACCGGGGAGCTGTTTTTT,CASSVPGFTPPNTGELFF
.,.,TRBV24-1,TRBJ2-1,TGTGCCACCAGCAGGGTTTCGGACAATGAGCAGTTCTTC,CATSRVSDNEQFF
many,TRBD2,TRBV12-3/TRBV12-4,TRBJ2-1,TGTGCCAGCAGACCTAGCGGGAGGGGCGAGCAGTTCTTC,CASRPSGRGEQFF
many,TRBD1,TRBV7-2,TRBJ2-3,TGTGCCAGCAGCCCGTACCTGACAGGGAGTACAGATACGCAGTATTTT,CASSPYLTGSTDTQYF
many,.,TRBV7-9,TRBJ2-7,TGTGCCAGCAGCTCCAGGGATGCCGCCTACGAGCAGTACTTC,CASSSRDAAYEQYF
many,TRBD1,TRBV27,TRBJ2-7,TGTGCCAGCAGGCCGGGACAGACCTACGAGCAGTACTTC,CASRPGQTYEQYF
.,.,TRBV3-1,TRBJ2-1,TGTGCCAGCAGCCGCCAAGCGAGTAACAATGAGCAGTTCTTC,CASSRQASNNEQFF
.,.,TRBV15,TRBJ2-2,TGTGCCACCAGCACCCGACACAACACCGGGGAGCTGTTTTTT,CATSTRHNTGELFF
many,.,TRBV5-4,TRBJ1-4,TGTGCCAGCAGCAACAAGACAGGCGGGAGAGAAAAACTGTTTTTT,CASSNKTGGREKLFF
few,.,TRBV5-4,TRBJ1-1,TGTGCCAGCAGCCGCGCTGGGGCTGGACCCAACACTGAAGCTTTCTTT,CASSRAGAGPNTEAFF
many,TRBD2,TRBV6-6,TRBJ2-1,TGTGCCAGCAGTTATGCGGGACTAGCGGGGAATGAGCAGTTCTTC,CASSYAGLAGNEQFF
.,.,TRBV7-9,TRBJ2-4,TGTGCCAGCAGCTTCCCTGCCACGGAGCCCCTAGCCAAAAACATTCAGTACTTC,CASSFPATEPLAKNIQYF
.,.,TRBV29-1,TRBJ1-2,TGCAGCGTTGCGGAGGGAAACTATGGCTACACCTTC,CSVAEGNYGYTF
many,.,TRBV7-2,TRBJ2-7,TGTGCCAGCAGCACAACCTCACTCGGCTACGAGCAGTACTTC,CASSTTSLGYEQYF
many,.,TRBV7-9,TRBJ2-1,TGTGCCAGCAGCTACTCATCTTCCCCACTAGCAGGCTCCTACAATGAGCAGTTCTTC,CASSYSSSPLAGSYNEQFF
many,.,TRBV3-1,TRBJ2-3,TGTGCCAGCAACGGAGCGGGTGGCACAGATACGCAGTATTTT,CASNGAGGTDTQYF
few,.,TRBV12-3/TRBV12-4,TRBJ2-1,TGTGCCAGCGGGACCCCCTTCGATGAGCAGTTCTTC,CASGTPFDEQFF
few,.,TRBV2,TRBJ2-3,TGTGCCAGCAGTGCGGTGGGGGGCACAGATACGCAGTATTTT,CASSAVGGTDTQYF
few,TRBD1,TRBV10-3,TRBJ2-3,TGTGCCATCAGACCCGGGACAGGGAGGACAGATACGCAGTATTTT,CAIRPGTGRTDTQYF
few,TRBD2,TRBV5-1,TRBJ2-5,TGCGCCAGCAGCTTCGGAGGACTAGCGAAAGAGACCCAGTACTTC,CASSFGGLAKETQYF
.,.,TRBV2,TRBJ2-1,TGTGCCACCTTCAAGCAAGGTGAGCAGTTCTTC,CATFKQGEQFF
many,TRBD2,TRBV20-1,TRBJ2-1,TGCAGTGCTAGTAACCGCGGGAGGGTAGTGAGTAGCAATGAGCAGTTCTTC,CSASNRGRVVSSNEQFF
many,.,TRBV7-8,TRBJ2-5,TGTGCCAGCAGCTTAAAGCGGGTCAGCCAAGAGACCCAGCACTTC,CASSLKRVSQETQHF
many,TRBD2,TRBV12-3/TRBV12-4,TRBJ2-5,TGTGCCAGCAGTTTAAACGGGAGGGGAGAGACCCAGTACTTC,CASSLNGRGETQYF
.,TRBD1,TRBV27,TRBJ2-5,TGTGCCAGCAGTTCCTACAGGGGGAAAGAGGAGACCCAGTACTTC,CASSSYRGKEETQYF